The sequence of this T cell receptor beta chain was determined in a study of blood T cell repertoires in COVID-19. Study summary: The study drew acute and convalescent COVID-19 samples from the United States, Italy and Spain.

CDR3 length: 16 residues. CDR1 and CDR2 (germline): LNHDA, SQIVND (reference sequence). Trimming at V came to 3 bases and at J to 5 bases, leaving 9 bases not matched to a gene. In the source study's methods: Amplification of reference gene primers provided the estimated nucleated cell counts. Here immunoSEQ multiplex PCR was the method, and the copy in TCRdb shows in-frame clones only, minus some. The DNA gave D and trimming, while V, J and clone size come from that table. This sample has roughly 190,000 clones, with approximately 90% found just once. The V gene is TRBV19, the J gene TRBJ2-5; 10 bases are a match to TRBD2. The specimen was peripheral blood. The receptor was isolated from a man aged 25-45 years with acute or convalescent COVID-19. Here the CDR3 reads CASSITSGVALETQYF. Written as DNA, the CDR3 is TGTGCCAGTAGTATCACTAGCGGGGTAGCGTTGGAGACCCAGTACTTC.